The clone carrying this T cell receptor beta chain was picked up a small number of times. The sample originates from a study of blood T cells in healthy people across ages. Through a sample-barcoded 5' primer and a J-beta primer mix, a second PCR was run for about 6 to 11 cycles. TCRdb reanalysed the 5' RACE reads using MiXCR and keeps one entry per CDR3 protein. The sample lists more than 600,000 distinct CDR3 sequences; around 25% were seen once. Trimming at V came to 10 bases and at J to 2 bases, leaving 10 bases not matched to a gene. Germline values: CDR1 WSHSY, CDR2 SAAADI. CDR3 length: 14 amino acids. The same specimen was also included in a second study, on T cells of mothers and their children. That work states: Second-PCR primer M1S introduced sample barcodes and 2-4 random nucleotides.

The clonotype comes from a boy younger than 18 in good health. The sequencing sample was made of blood. J is TRBJ1-1 and V is TRBV10-2; 7 nucleotides line up with TRBD1. CDR3 bases: TGCGCCAACAAGACAACAGGGGTCAACACTGAAGCTTTCTTT. Its translation: CANKTTGVNTEAFF.